This note documents a single T cell receptor beta chain sequence. TCRdb re-called the 5' RACE reads with MiXCR, one entry per CDR3 protein. The sample holds 200,000 to 250,000 distinct CDR3 sequences, roughly 7.1% seen once. The V end was cut by 7 bases, the J end by 3 bases, with 19 bases between. The CDR3 is made up of 16 amino acids. The V gene's germline CDR1 is SQVTM and CDR2 ANQGSEA. The sample originates from a study of identical twins. The data were also submitted as part of a second study, on T cells expressing NK-cell markers. From that study: Source material for TCR beta repertoires consisted of sorted CD3+CD56+NKG2C+, CD3+CD56+NKG2C- and CD3+CD56-NKG2C+ T cells.

The specimen was CD8+ T cells sorted from blood. V gene TRBV29-1 combines with J gene TRBJ2-6; TRBD1 or TRBD2 may be the D gene (5 bases each). This receptor was obtained from a woman under 30 in good health. CDR3 in DNA: TGCAGCGCGAGGGGCAGGTCGGGTGGTGGGGCCAACGTCCTGACTTTC. Its translation is CSARGRSGGGANVLTF.